The 17 T cell receptor beta chains presented below share a single source sample, sequenced in a study of cytomegalovirus exposure and HLA in healthy donors. 13 Jbeta primers and 60 Vbeta primers were used for the PCR. Sequenced by immunoSEQ multiplex PCR; TCRdb stores in-frame clones only, minus some. The sample contains more than 150,000 clones, roughly 80% of which appear only once. Sequences were obtained from PBMCs. The receptors here all came from a girl under 18 in good health and CMV-seropositive.

The chain is built from TRBV29-1 and TRBJ2-3, with 9 nucleotides matching TRBD2. The CDR3 has 15 amino acids. CDR1 and CDR2 (germline): SQVTM, ANQGSEA. After removal of 8 bases from V and 2 bases from J, the junction contained 11 bases not matched to a gene. The CDR3 sequence: CSSGPAGGFTDTQYF. The CDR3 DNA sequence: TGCAGCTCCGGACCGGCGGGAGGGTTCACAGATACGCAGTATTTT.

The chain is built from TRBV25-1 and TRBJ2-1, with D tentatively TRBD1 (5 bases). V dropped 1 base and J dropped 0 bases, with 10 bases sitting between them. The length of the CDR3 is 16 residues. Germline loops: CDR1 MGHDK, CDR2 SYGVNS. The CDR3 sequence: CASSESQGTSYNEQFF. The CDR3 region has the DNA TGTGCCAGCAGTGAATCGCAGGGAACCTCCTACAATGAGCAGTTCTTC. Together with reference TRBV25-1 and TRBJ2-1, the CDR3 gives the full variable domain: EADIYQTPRYLVIGTGKKITLECSQTMGHDKMYWYQQDPGMELHLIHYSYGVNSTEKGDLSSESTVSRIRTEHFPLTLESARPSHTSQYLCASSESQGTSYNEQFFGPGTRLTVL.

V and J are TRBV15 and TRBJ2-1, with D maybe TRBD2 (5 bases). This CDR3 has 13 residues. The V end was cut by 3 bases, the J end by 8 bases, with 11 bases between. Germline V gene sequence: CDR1 LNHNV, CDR2 YYDKDF (reference sequence). CDR3 sequence reads: CATSSNSVHEQFF. The CDR3 nucleotides read TGTGCCACCAGCAGTAATAGCGTCCATGAGCAGTTCTTC.

This rearrangement joins TRBV6-5 to TRBJ2-6; D call uncertain. Germline CDR1 MNHEY, CDR2 SVGAGI. V lost 4 bases to trimming and J lost 0 bases, with 4 bases between them. The CDR3 extends over 14 amino acids. The CDR3: CASSFISGANVLTF. CDR3 sequence (DNA): TGTGCCAGCAGTTTTATCTCTGGGGCCAACGTCCTGACTTTC.

The chain recombines TRBV28 with TRBJ1-2, with D possibly being TRBD1 (6 bases). The CDR3 is 12 amino acids. CDR1 is MDHEN, CDR2 SYDVKM, per germline. V lost 3 bases and J lost 8, with 10 bases in between. The CDR3 DNA reads as TGTGCCAGCAGTTTTTCGGACAGAGGCTACACCTTC. This translates into CASSFSDRGYTF.

This clone was detected only a few times. The V call is TRBV29-1, the J call TRBJ2-1, with 8 bases aligning to TRBD2. The CDR3 length is 13 residues. The germline CDR1 and CDR2 sequences are SQVTM and ANQGSEA. The V and J ends lost 3 bases and 7 bases, in that order; junction bases with no gene match: 5. CDR3 sequence: CSVDVAGRNEQFF. CDR3 DNA sequence: TGCAGCGTTGATGTAGCGGGAAGGAATGAGCAGTTCTTC.

This clone was seen only once. The chain is built from TRBV19 and TRBJ2-2, with a weak D call TRBD2 (6 bases). Germline values: CDR1 LNHDA, CDR2 SQIVND (reference sequence). V lost 7 bases and J lost 2, with 17 bases in between. The CDR3 spans 16 residues. CDR3 loop: CASKLWGTRNTGELFF. In DNA, the CDR3 is TGTGCCAGTAAGCTCTGGGGGACTCGAAACACCGGGGAGCTGTTTTTT. The complete variable domain, with remaining parts taken from reference TRBV19 and TRBJ2-2, reads DGGITQSPKYLFRKEGQNVTLSCEQNLNHDAMYWYRQDPGQGLRLIYYSQIVNDFQKGDIAEGYSVSREKKESFPLTVTSAQKNPTAFYLCASKLWGTRNTGELFFGEGSRLTVL.

The J gene is TRBJ2-1, the V gene TRBV30; a weak D match, TRBD1 (5 bases). Germline CDR1 is GTSNPN and CDR2 is SVGIG (reference sequence). The CDR3 runs to 16 residues. V shed 0 bases and J shed 0 bases, with 12 bases lying between them. CDR3 residues: CAWSVWGSSSYNEQFF. CDR3 coding DNA: TGTGCCTGGAGTGTTTGGGGCTCGAGCTCCTACAATGAGCAGTTCTTC.

V is TRBV6-1 and J is TRBJ1-5; D is unclear. The ends were cut back, 3 bases at V and 4 bases at J, with 7 bases in the middle. Germline values: CDR1 MNHNS, CDR2 SASEGT. The CDR3 contains 13 residues. In DNA form, the CDR3 reads TGTGCCAGCAGTGACTACAGAAATCAGCCCCAGCATTTT. This translates into CASSDYRNQPQHF.

The chain joins TRBV10-3 to TRBJ1-3; 7 nucleotides agree with TRBD1. V was pared by 3 bases and J by 0 bases, with 2 bases of the junction left unmatched. The CDR3 totals 15 residues. Germline V gene sequence: CDR1 ENHRY, CDR2 SYGVKD. CDR3 bases: TGTGCCATCAGTGACGGGACAGCCTCTGGAAACACCATATATTTT. It encodes CAISDGTASGNTIYF.

The chain couples TRBV7-3 to TRBJ1-3, with D maybe TRBD1 (5 bases). The ends were cut back, 5 bases at V and 0 bases at J, with 11 bases in the middle. Germline values: CDR1 SGHTA, CDR2 FQGTGA. The CDR3 has 15 amino acids. The CDR3 is CASSPNGGSGNTIYF. The CDR3 DNA sequence: TGTGCCAGCAGCCCTAACGGGGGCTCTGGAAACACCATATATTTT. The whole variable domain, filled in from reference TRBV7-3 and TRBJ1-3, reads GAGVSQTPSNKVTEKGKYVELRCDPISGHTALYWYRQSLGQGPEFLIYFQGTGAADDSGLPNDRFFAVRPEGSVSTLKIQRTERGDSAVYLCASSPNGGSGNTIYFGEGSWLTVV.

The gene calls are TRBV6-5 and TRBJ2-5; D might be TRBD1 (6 bases). The CDR3 covers 15 residues. Germline lookup yields CDR1 MNHEY and CDR2 SVGAGI. The germline V and J ends were trimmed by 6 bases and 2 bases, with 16 bases remaining between them. The CDR3: CASSPPDRPQETQYF. For the CDR3, the DNA is TGTGCCAGCAGCCCCCCTGACAGGCCGCAAGAGACCCAGTACTTC.

The chain uses TRBV4-1 and TRBJ1-4; 7 bases line up with TRBD1. CDR3 size: 14 residues. CDR1 and CDR2 (germline): MGHRA, YSYEKL. The junction had 7 bases not matched to a gene; V was cut back by 4 bases and J by 8 bases. The CDR3 reads CASSRGGEGEKLFF. As DNA, the CDR3 is TGCGCCAGCAGCCGAGGGGGCGAGGGGGAAAAACTGTTTTTT.

The V call is TRBV7-9, the J call TRBJ1-2; D may be TRBD1 (6 bases). The CDR3 has 15 amino acids. Looked up from germline, CDR1 is SEHNR and CDR2 is FQNEAQ (reference sequence). The V end was cut by 1 base, the J end by 3 bases, with 12 bases between. In DNA form, the CDR3 reads TGTGCCAGCAGCTTAGGGCGGGGGCGCGACTATGGCTACACCTTC. Residues: CASSLGRGRDYGYTF.

J is TRBJ1-1 and V is TRBV5-1; TRBD1 matches at 9 bases. Germline assignment: CDR1 SGHRS and CDR2 YFSETQ. This CDR3 is 15 amino acids long. V shed 6 bases and J 4 bases; nucleotides not matched to a gene: 10. The CDR3 nucleotides are TGCGCCAGCACCCTAACAGGGGGCCCAAGCACTGAAGCTTTCTTT. Amino acid sequence: CASTLTGGPSTEAFF.

The rearrangement joins TRBV7-9 to TRBJ1-1; 10 positions match TRBD1. With V trimmed by 5 bases and J by 6 bases, 6 bases remained unmatched. Germline V CDR1 and CDR2: SEHNR, FQNEAQ (reference sequence). The CDR3 loop spans 14 amino acids. The CDR3 loop reads CASSSRTGGAEAFF. CDR3 bases: TGTGCCAGCAGCAGCCGGACAGGGGGGGCTGAAGCTTTCTTT.

J is TRBJ1-1 and V is TRBV29-1; 8 nucleotides align to TRBD1. The CDR3 length is 12 residues. With V trimmed by 7 bases and J by 4 bases, 5 bases remained unmatched. Germline CDR1 SQVTM, CDR2 ANQGSEA. CDR3 sequence: CSAEDRVTEAFF. DNA for the CDR3: TGCAGCGCCGAGGACAGGGTCACTGAAGCTTTCTTT.